These 19 T cell receptor beta chains were sequenced from one sample in a study of identical twins. TCRdb analysed the 5' RACE reads with MiXCR anew, one entry per CDR3 protein. The sample shows hundreds of thousands of distinct CDR3 sequences, more than 20% of them seen only once. The sample was also reused in another study, on yellow fever vaccine responses in identical twins.

Sample: CD4+ T cells sorted from blood. The receptor set was obtained from a woman between 18 and 29 years old in good health.

The V call is TRBV6-1, the J call TRBJ2-7; 9 nucleotides agree with TRBD1. The CDR3 runs 14 residues. Germline lookup yields CDR1 MNHNS and CDR2 SASEGT. V dropped 6 bases and J dropped 6; count of bases not matched to a gene: 9. The CDR3 loop reads CASRAGTGNGEQYV. CDR3 DNA: TGTGCCAGCAGGGCCGGGACAGGGAATGGCGAGCAGTACGTC.

The V call is TRBV6-1, the J call TRBJ2-3; TRBD1 is a possible D gene (5 bases). CDR3 length: 15 amino acids. Looked up from germline, CDR1 is MNHNS and CDR2 is SASEGT. Trimming left V 2 bases short and J 1 base short, with 10 bases between. Here the CDR3 reads CASSEQGVGTDTQYF. In nucleotides, the CDR3 is TGTGCCAGCAGTGAACAGGGTGTCGGCACAGATACGCAGTATTTT.

This chain uses TRBV3-1 with TRBJ2-1; TRBD2 matches 9 bases. The V gene's germline CDR1 is LGHDT and CDR2 YNNKEL (reference sequence). Trimming cost V 1 base and J 9 bases; bases outside gene matches: 7. The CDR3 loop spans 15 amino acids. CDR3 region: CASSQVASGMGEQFF. For the CDR3, the DNA is TGTGCCAGCAGCCAAGTGGCTAGCGGGATGGGTGAGCAGTTCTTC.

V usage is TRBV5-1 and J usage is TRBJ2-3; D might be TRBD2 (5 bases). In germline, CDR1 is SGHRS, CDR2 YFSETQ. The germline V and J ends were trimmed by 2 bases and 4 bases, with 14 bases remaining between them. The CDR3 is 15 residues long. CDR3 bases: TGCGCCAGCAGCTTAGGACTCCCATTCGCAGATACGCAGTATTTT. It is translated as CASSLGLPFADTQYF.

The V call is TRBV9, the J call TRBJ2-2, with D maybe TRBD1 (6 bases). Germline V gene sequence: CDR1 SGDLS, CDR2 YYNGEE. The CDR3 has 15 amino acids. V lost 4 bases to trimming and J lost 1 base, with 11 bases between them. CDR3 nucleotides: TGTGCCAGCAGCCCCGTACAGGGGAACACCGGGGAGCTGTTTTTT. Translation: CASSPVQGNTGELFF.

This clonotype was observed at least ten times. This chain uses TRBV12-3 or TRBV12-4 with TRBJ2-5; 7 bases align to TRBD1. The CDR3 runs 15 residues. Trimming cost V 5 bases and J 0 bases; bases outside gene matches: 6. CDR3 sequence reads: CASSKTTGNQETQYF. DNA of the CDR3: TGTGCCAGCAGTAAGACGACAGGGAACCAAGAGACCCAGTACTTC.

This clonotype was counted only a few times. The rearrangement uses TRBV20-1 and TRBJ2-7; weak D call: TRBD2 (7 bases). The germline V gene encodes CDR1 DFQATT and CDR2 SNEGSKA (reference sequence). The V gene lost 2 bases and the J gene lost 6 bases, with 17 bases spanning the gap. The CDR3 contains 14 residues. The DNA for the CDR3 is TGCAGTGCTAGAATCAGGACGGGGGGCTCCGAGCAGTACGTC. Translated, it gives CSARIRTGGSEQYV.

The V and J genes are TRBV24-1 and TRBJ2-3, with D perhaps TRBD1 or TRBD2 (6 bases each). The CDR3 contains 13 residues. V was shortened by 7 bases and J by 5 bases, with 12 bases between the two germline ends. CDR1 is KGHDR, CDR2 SFDVKD, per germline. CDR3 coding DNA: TGTGCCACCAGGCCCGGGGGCCGAGATACGCAGTATTTT. It yields the protein CATRPGGRDTQYF.

This clonotype came up a few times. The J gene is TRBJ2-2, the V gene TRBV7-8; D remains unclear. With 5 bases removed from V and 0 bases from J, the gap between germline ends came to 10 bases. Germline loops: CDR1 SGHVS, CDR2 FQNEAQ. The CDR3 covers 15 residues. This CDR3 reads CASSQSSANTGELFF. As DNA, the CDR3 is TGTGCCAGCAGCCAATCATCCGCGAACACCGGGGAGCTGTTTTTT.

V and J are TRBV24-1 and TRBJ2-1, with 8 bases fitting TRBD1. The germline CDR1 and CDR2 sequences are KGHDR and SFDVKD. V lost 3 bases, J lost 8 bases, and 14 bases stayed unmatched. The length of the CDR3 is 17 residues. This chain's CDR3 is CATSDPEPGPGGDEQFF. The CDR3 DNA reads TGTGCCACCAGTGATCCAGAGCCTGGACCAGGGGGCGATGAGCAGTTCTTC.

J is TRBJ2-3 and V is TRBV6-5; 14 nucleotides align to TRBD2. CDR1 is MNHEY, CDR2 SVGAGI, per germline. J gave up 4 bases and V 4 bases, and 10 bases lay outside the gene matches. This CDR3 is built from 18 residues. Here the CDR3 reads CASSSNPGLAGASDTQYF. The CDR3 DNA reads as TGTGCCAGCAGTTCTAACCCGGGACTAGCGGGAGCATCAGATACGCAGTATTTT.

The chain is built from TRBV4-1 and TRBJ2-3; unclear D gene. Germline loops: CDR1 MGHRA, CDR2 YSYEKL. The CDR3 runs 14 residues. Trimming pared 4 bases from V and 1 base from J, leaving 9 bases between. As DNA, the CDR3 is TGCGCCAGCAGCCCGTTGATGGGCACAGATACGCAGTATTTT. Its translation: CASSPLMGTDTQYF.

This clonotype was recorded a few times. This chain links TRBV5-1 with TRBJ1-5; no clear D. There are 13 residues in the CDR3. CDR1 and CDR2 (germline): SGHRS, YFSETQ. Trimming left V 0 bases short and J 3 bases short, with 4 bases between. CDR3 bases: TGCGCCAGCAGCTTGGACAACAATCAGCCCCAGCATTTT. This sequence encodes CASSLDNNQPQHF. Combining the CDR3 with reference TRBV5-1 and TRBJ1-5 gives the whole variable domain KAGVTQTPRYLIKTRGQQVTLSCSPISGHRSVSWYQQTPGQGLQFLFEYFSETQRNKGNFPGRFSGRQFSNSRSEMNVSTLELGDSALYLCASSLDNNQPQHFGDGTRLSIL.

The V call is TRBV12-3 or TRBV12-4, the J call TRBJ1-6; D remains unclear. CDR3 size: 15 residues. The V gene lost 5 bases and the J gene lost 7 bases, with 15 bases spanning the gap. The CDR3 bases are TGTGCCAGCAGTCTCGGGGATTCCCCCAATTCACCCCTCCACTTT. As protein: CASSLGDSPNSPLHF.

This chain connects TRBV2 to TRBJ1-4; D call uncertain. Germline CDR1 SNHLY, CDR2 FYNNEI. With 10 bases removed from V and 4 bases from J, the gap between germline ends came to 16 bases. The length of the CDR3 is 14 residues. Written as DNA, the CDR3 is TGTGCCACCAGCATGGGCGGAGTTAATGAAAAACTGTTTTTT. This codes for CATSMGGVNEKLFF.

The V and J genes are TRBV10-1 and TRBJ2-2, with D unresolved. CDR3 length: 13 residues. Germline assignment: CDR1 WNHNN and CDR2 SYGVQD (reference sequence). V shed 11 bases and J shed 5 bases, with 15 bases lying between them. The CDR3 DNA follows: TGCGCCTCACGCCCGATGGGAACCGGGGAGCTGTTTTTT. Protein sequence: CASRPMGTGELFF.

Only a few counts were recorded for this clonotype. This chain links TRBV5-1 with TRBJ2-3, with D hard to call. V was pared by 7 bases and J by 5 bases, with 17 bases between. The CDR3 loop spans 14 amino acids. CDR1 is SGHRS and CDR2 is YFSETQ in the germline V gene. CDR3 sequence: CASYSAGVGDTQYF. DNA for the CDR3: TGCGCCAGCTACTCGGCCGGAGTTGGAGATACGCAGTATTTT. Filled out from reference TRBV5-1 and TRBJ2-3, the complete variable domain reads KAGVTQTPRYLIKTRGQQVTLSCSPISGHRSVSWYQQTPGQGLQFLFEYFSETQRNKGNFPGRFSGRQFSNSRSEMNVSTLELGDSALYLCASYSAGVGDTQYFGPGTRLTVL.

V and J are TRBV7-2 and TRBJ2-2, with D uncertain. The germline V gene has CDR1 SGHTA and CDR2 FQGNSA. This CDR3 is built from 16 residues. V lost 3 bases, J lost 1 base, and 12 bases lay in between. The CDR3 DNA sequence: TGTGCCAGCAGCTTTGGGCTAGGCCGGAACACCGGGGAGCTGTTTTTT. Translating it yields CASSFGLGRNTGELFF.

The sample holds a few counts of this clonotype. Here the CDR3 reads CASRPAGSSTDTQYF. The CDR3 DNA follows: TGTGCCAGCAGGCCAGCAGGTAGTAGCACAGATACGCAGTATTTT. V is TRBV6-2 or TRBV6-3 and J is TRBJ2-3, with unresolved D. There are 15 residues in the CDR3. V lost 6 bases and J 0 bases, leaving 13 bases between the germline ends. Per the germline V gene, CDR1 is MNHEY and CDR2 is SVGEGT.